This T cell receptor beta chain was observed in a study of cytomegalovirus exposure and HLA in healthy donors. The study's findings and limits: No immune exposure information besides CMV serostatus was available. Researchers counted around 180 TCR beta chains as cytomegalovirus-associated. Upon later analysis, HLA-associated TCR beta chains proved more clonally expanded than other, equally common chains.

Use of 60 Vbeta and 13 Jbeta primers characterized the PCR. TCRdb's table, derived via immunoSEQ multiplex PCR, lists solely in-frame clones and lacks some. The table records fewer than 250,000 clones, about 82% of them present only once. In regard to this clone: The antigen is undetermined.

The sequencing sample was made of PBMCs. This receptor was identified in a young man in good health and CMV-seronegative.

As DNA, the CDR3 is TGTGCCAGCAGCTTAGGGGGGGTAGGGCCGGGACAGCCCCAGCATTTT. Protein: CASSLGGVGPGQPQHF. J is TRBJ1-5 and V is TRBV7-9; tentatively, D is TRBD1 (5 bases). CDR1 is SEHNR, CDR2 FQNEAQ, per germline (reference sequence). V dropped 1 base and J dropped 7 bases, with 17 bases sitting between them. The CDR3 length is 16 residues.